These T cell receptor beta chains were read from a single sample in a study of vaccination and CD4 T cells after COVID-19. From the PCR reads, TCRdb called clonotypes with MiXCR, one entry per CDR3 protein. The table shows 15,000 or so distinct CDR3 sequences, with approximately 63% occurring only once. These receptors have no identified antigens. The sample consisted of CD4+ T cells from blood, cultured in vitro. These receptors originate from a human donor who had recovered from COVID-19. Each CDR3 is given with its conserved first and last residue. Fields, in order: D gene, J gene, clone size, V gene, CDR3 protein, CDR3 DNA. A D gene is named only where the DNA matches it firmly. Expanded clones are given a class, and other clones once, few, many or no size at all.

D: NA
J: TRBJ2-7
size: few
V: TRBV7-9
CDR3: CASSLGGDQQYF
DNA: TGTGCCAGCAGCTTGGGCGGGGATCAGCAGTACTTC

D: TRBD1
J: TRBJ2-7
size: few
V: TRBV7-8
CDR3: CASSSWTGGSYEQYF
DNA: TGTGCCAGCAGCTCCTGGACAGGGGGTTCCTACGAGCAGTACTTC

D: TRBD1
J: TRBJ1-6
size: once
V: TRBV18
CDR3: CASSPNAGGDSPLHF
DNA: TGTGCCAGCTCACCAAATGCAGGGGGCGATTCACCCCTCCACTTT

D: NA
J: TRBJ1-6
size: NA
V: TRBV5-1
CDR3: CASSLGGPAGESPLHF
DNA: TGCGCCAGCAGCTTGGGAGGGCCGGCTGGAGAGTCACCCCTCCACTTT

D: NA
J: TRBJ1-1
size: NA
V: TRBV20-1
CDR3: CSARDRGPLAFF
DNA: TGCAGTGCTAGAGATCGGGGACCATTGGCTTTCTTT

D: NA
J: TRBJ1-2
size: NA
V: TRBV30
CDR3: CAGPRARQFGNYGYTF
DNA: TGTGCCGGGCCCAGGGCCCGACAATTCGGGAACTATGGCTACACCTTC

D: NA
J: TRBJ2-7
size: NA
V: TRBV10-3
CDR3: CAISISYEQYF
DNA: TGTGCCATCAGCATCTCCTACGAGCAGTACTTC

D: TRBD1
J: TRBJ1-1
size: NA
V: TRBV5-1
CDR3: CASSLAKRQGTNTEAFF
DNA: TGCGCCAGCAGCTTGGCCAAAAGACAGGGAACCAACACTGAAGCTTTCTTT

D: NA
J: TRBJ2-7
size: NA
V: TRBV2
CDR3: CASSVTFRNYEQYF
DNA: TGTGCCAGCAGTGTGACCTTCCGCAACTACGAGCAGTACTTC

D: TRBD2
J: TRBJ2-1
size: NA
V: TRBV19
CDR3: CASSISGTSGWNEQFF
DNA: TGTGCCAGTAGTATATCCGGGACTAGCGGCTGGAATGAGCAGTTCTTC

D: TRBD2
J: TRBJ2-7
size: NA
V: TRBV20-1
CDR3: CSARTAGLAGTLGQYF
DNA: TGCAGTGCTAGAACAGCGGGACTAGCGGGAACGCTGGGGCAGTACTTC

D: NA
J: TRBJ1-2
size: few
V: TRBV19
CDR3: CASNDPASSHYTF
DNA: TGTGCCAGTAACGACCCCGCTTCGAGTCACTACACCTTC

D: NA
J: TRBJ2-4
size: NA
V: TRBV6-1
CDR3: CASSEVYGNIQYF
DNA: TGTGCCAGCAGTGAAGTGTACGGAAACATTCAGTACTTC

D: NA
J: TRBJ1-1
size: NA
V: TRBV2
CDR3: CASSEGGGNTEAFF
DNA: TGTGCCAGCAGTGAAGGGGGGGGGAACACTGAAGCTTTCTTT

D: NA
J: TRBJ1-1
size: NA
V: TRBV2
CDR3: CASSVIGIDTEAFF
DNA: TGTGCCAGCAGTGTTATTGGGATAGACACTGAAGCTTTCTTT

D: NA
J: TRBJ2-7
size: NA
V: TRBV28
CDR3: CASSSSWGEQYF
DNA: NA

D: NA
J: TRBJ1-5
size: NA
V: TRBV12-3/TRBV12-4
CDR3: CASSIYWGGDSNQPQHF
DNA: TGTGCCAGCAGCATCTATTGGGGGGGGGATAGCAATCAGCCCCAGCATTTT

D: TRBD2
J: TRBJ2-7
size: NA
V: TRBV20-1
CDR3: CSSTPTSGSYEQYF
DNA: TGCAGTTCGACCCCCACTAGCGGGAGCTACGAGCAGTACTTC

D: NA
J: TRBJ1-1
size: NA
V: TRBV19
CDR3: CASSPLPGNTEAFF
DNA: TGTGCCAGTAGTCCACTACCCGGGAACACTGAAGCTTTCTTT

D: TRBD1
J: TRBJ1-2
size: NA
V: TRBV27
CDR3: CASTRNGQGANYGYTF
DNA: TGTGCCAGCACCCGAAACGGACAGGGAGCTAACTATGGCTACACCTTC

D: NA
J: TRBJ2-7
size: few
V: TRBV10-2
CDR3: CASSESFGRLGEQYF
DNA: TGCGCCAGCAGTGAGTCGTTTGGCCGGTTAGGCGAGCAGTACTTC

D: NA
J: TRBJ2-7
size: NA
V: TRBV6-1
CDR3: CASRTGAGYEQYF
DNA: TGTGCCAGCAGAACCGGGGCCGGATACGAGCAGTACTTC

D: NA
J: TRBJ1-1
size: NA
V: TRBV28
CDR3: CASSLVAGAGNTEAFF
DNA: TGTGCCAGCAGTTTAGTGGCGGGGGCAGGGAACACTGAAGCTTTCTTT

D: TRBD2
J: TRBJ2-1
size: NA
V: TRBV2
CDR3: CASKFSGLAGVEQFF
DNA: TGTGCCAGCAAGTTCTCAGGACTAGCGGGAGTAGAGCAGTTCTTC

D: NA
J: TRBJ1-2
size: NA
V: TRBV7-9
CDR3: CASSPGQGDGYTF
DNA: TGTGCCAGCAGCCCCGGACAAGGTGATGGCTACACCTTC

D: NA
J: TRBJ2-3
size: NA
V: TRBV19
CDR3: CASSPHPLTTSTDTQYF
DNA: TGTGCCAGTAGTCCCCATCCCCTTACCACTAGCACAGATACGCAGTATTTT

D: TRBD2
J: TRBJ2-7
size: few
V: TRBV4-2
CDR3: CASSQDFSVTSGGRYEQYF
DNA: TGTGCCAGCAGCCAAGACTTCTCAGTAACTAGCGGGGGAAGATACGAGCAGTACTTC

D: TRBD2
J: TRBJ2-5
size: few
V: TRBV19
CDR3: CASSIVRTSGEETQYF
DNA: TGTGCCAGTAGTATAGTCAGGACTAGCGGGGAAGAGACCCAGTACTTC

D: NA
J: TRBJ2-3
size: NA
V: TRBV20-1
CDR3: CSASLKGSTDTQYF
DNA: TGCAGTGCCTCGCTAAAGGGGAGCACAGATACGCAGTATTTT

D: TRBD1
J: TRBJ1-3
size: NA
V: TRBV7-8
CDR3: CASSLDGTIRGPGNTIYF
DNA: TGTGCCAGCAGCTTAGACGGAACGATAAGGGGGCCTGGAAACACCATATATTTT

D: NA
J: TRBJ2-6
size: once
V: TRBV10-3
CDR3: CAISRPMEANVLTF
DNA: TGTGCCATCAGTCGACCTATGGAGGCCAACGTCCTGACTTTC

D: NA
J: TRBJ1-1
size: NA
V: TRBV7-2
CDR3: CASSSMGAPNTEAFF
DNA: TGTGCCAGCAGCTCAATGGGGGCCCCGAACACTGAAGCTTTCTTT

D: NA
J: TRBJ1-2
size: NA
V: TRBV7-3
CDR3: CASSLWGDGYTF
DNA: TGTGCCAGCAGCTTATGGGGAGATGGCTACACCTTC

D: TRBD1
J: TRBJ1-5
size: NA
V: TRBV27
CDR3: CASGTGGGNQPQHF
DNA: TGTGCCAGCGGGACAGGGGGCGGGAATCAGCCCCAGCATTTT

D: NA
J: TRBJ2-1
size: NA
V: TRBV28
CDR3: CASSPTRSSYNEQFF
DNA: TGTGCCAGCAGTCCGACAAGGAGCTCCTACAATGAGCAGTTCTTC